A single sample is the source of the 21 T cell receptor beta chains below, sequenced in a study of blood T cell repertoires in COVID-19. Generated by immunoSEQ multiplex PCR, the TCRdb table keeps only in-frame clones and is missing some. The data show around 80,000 clones, around three quarters seen once. Sequences were obtained from peripheral blood. The receptors were sampled from a man in his fifties or sixties with active or convalescent COVID-19.

The chain joins TRBV10-2 to TRBJ2-3, with 11 nucleotides matching TRBD2. Trimming took 9 bases from V and 4 from J; bases not matched to a gene: 3. CDR1 is WSHSY and CDR2 is SAAADI in the germline V gene. The CDR3 runs to 13 residues. CDR3 bases: TGCGCCAGTAGACTAGCGGGGTCAGATACGCAGTATTTT. It translates to CASRLAGSDTQYF.

The chain joins TRBV12-5 to TRBJ2-7; D perhaps matches TRBD2 (6 bases). V was pared by 1 base and J by 2 bases, with 12 bases between. CDR3 length equals 15 residues. The germline gives CDR1 LGHNT, CDR2 FRNRAP. The CDR3: CASGLGHGGPYEQYF. CDR3 DNA: TGTGCTAGTGGTTTGGGGCACGGGGGTCCCTACGAGCAGTACTTC.

The CDR3 loop is CASSIDTVEPQHF. CDR3 in DNA: TGTGCCAGTAGTATAGATACGGTGGAGCCCCAGCATTTT. The chain couples TRBV19 to TRBJ1-5; no firm D call. The V end was cut by 0 bases, the J end by 8 bases, with 8 bases between. Germline CDR1 LNHDA, CDR2 SQIVND (reference sequence). The CDR3 spans 13 residues.

The rearrangement uses TRBV7-6 and TRBJ2-1; possibly TRBD2 for D (5 bases). Trimming left V 1 base short and J 2 bases short, with 9 bases between. This CDR3 is built from 15 residues. Germline CDR1 and CDR2: SGHVS and FNYEAQ. The CDR3 sequence: CASSLGPSTYNEQFF. The DNA of the CDR3 is TGTGCCAGCAGCTTAGGGCCTAGCACCTACAATGAGCAGTTCTTC.

This chain connects TRBV3-1 (or the pseudogene TRBV3-2) to TRBJ2-5; 9 positions agree with TRBD2. J lost 1 base, V lost 4 bases, and 1 base had no gene match. Germline V gene data show CDR1 as LGHDT and CDR2 as YNNKEL (reference sequence). CDR3 size: 14 residues. CDR3 residues: CASSRSGGQETQYF. In nucleotides, the CDR3 is TGTGCCAGCAGCCGTAGCGGGGGCCAAGAGACCCAGTACTTC.

The chain carries TRBV5-1 and TRBJ2-7; D possibly corresponds to TRBD1 (6 bases). The V gene's germline CDR1 is SGHRS and CDR2 YFSETQ. This CDR3 region has 13 residues. The ends were cut back, 4 bases at V and 0 bases at J, with 8 bases in the middle. In DNA form, the CDR3 reads TGCGCCAGCAGCGACAGGCTCTCCTACGAGCAGTACTTC. This gives the protein CASSDRLSYEQYF.

The chain has TRBV19 and TRBJ2-6; D gene unclear. CDR1 is LNHDA, CDR2 SQIVND, per germline (reference sequence). The V end lost 3 bases, the J end lost 0 bases, and 9 bases lay between the germline ends. The CDR3 contains 16 residues. CDR3 nucleotides: TGTGCCAGTAGTATGCGCTCGGGCTCTGGGGCCAACGTCCTGACTTTC. Its translation: CASSMRSGSGANVLTF.

In its sample, this clone was seen a few times. The rearrangement links TRBV11-2 to TRBJ2-7; weak D call: TRBD2 (7 bases). Deletions cut 5 bases from V and 6 bases from J, with 20 bases between. Germline loops: CDR1 SGHAT, CDR2 FQNNGV. The CDR3 extends over 15 amino acids. The CDR3 DNA reads as TGTGCCAGCAGCGGGGGGGCGTCGGAATATGGCGAGCAGTACTTC. It specifies CASSGGASEYGEQYF.

This chain connects TRBV4-3 to TRBJ2-3, with 11 bases matching TRBD2. CDR3 length: 18 amino acids. Germline values: CDR1 LGHNA, CDR2 YSLEER. The V segment lost 1 base and the J segment 1 base; nucleotides outside the gene matches: 7. The DNA for the CDR3 is TGCGCCAGCAGCCAAGCGACTAGCGGGGAGTTAGGCACAGATACGCAGTATTTT. Residues: CASSQATSGELGTDTQYF.

The chain recombines TRBV11-2 with TRBJ2-3; D is perhaps TRBD1 (6 bases). CDR1 and CDR2 (germline): SGHAT, FQNNGV. Trimming left V 5 bases short and J 5 bases short, with 20 bases between. This CDR3 is built from 16 residues. In DNA, the CDR3 is TGTGCCAGCAGCCGCCTGGGGGCGGGCCTAGGAGATACGCAGTATTTT. Translation: CASSRLGAGLGDTQYF. Based on the CDR3 plus reference TRBV11-2 and TRBJ2-3, the full variable domain is EAGVAQSPRYKIIEKRQSVAFWCNPISGHATLYWYQQILGQGPKLLIQFQNNGVVDDSQLPKDRFSAERLKGVDSTLKIQPAKLEDSAVYLCASSRLGAGLGDTQYFGPGTRLTVL.

In this sample, this clone turned up a few times. V is TRBV6-5 and J is TRBJ1-1, with TRBD1 as a possible D gene (5 bases). The germline V gene encodes CDR1 MNHEY and CDR2 SVGAGI. There are 15 residues in the CDR3. Trimming stripped 5 bases from V and 0 bases from J, with 13 bases between. The CDR3 coding sequence is TGTGCCAGCAGTCCCTCCGACAGCATGAACACTGAAGCTTTCTTT. Its protein product is CASSPSDSMNTEAFF.

The gene calls are TRBV6-5 and TRBJ2-2; tentative D call: TRBD1 (7 bases). This CDR3 comprises 14 residues. Trimming took 11 bases from V and 1 from J, leaving 14 bases between them. Germline V gene data show CDR1 as MNHEY and CDR2 as SVGAGI. CDR3 nucleotide sequence: TGTGCCGGAGGGGGCGCGGGGAACACCGGGGAGCTGTTTTTT. It encodes CAGGGAGNTGELFF.

This clone was found many times. The chain couples TRBV6-6 to TRBJ1-1, with D maybe TRBD1 (6 bases). V lost 2 bases and J 6 bases, leaving 13 bases between the germline ends. The CDR3 is 14 residues long. Germline CDR1 is MNHNY and CDR2 is SVGAGI (reference sequence). CDR3 DNA: TGTGCCAGCAGTTACACAGGGTTAGGGGCTGAAGCTTTCTTT. This encodes CASSYTGLGAEAFF.

The chain joins TRBV7-6 to TRBJ1-4; 8 nucleotides match TRBD1. CDR1 SGHVS and CDR2 FNYEAQ come from the germline V gene. The ends lost 0 bases at V and 8 bases at J; junction bases unmatched: 14. The CDR3 has 18 residues. The CDR3 DNA reads TGTGCCAGCAGCTTAGCGGGAAGGACAGGGAGGAAGGAGGAAAAACTGTTTTTT. As protein: CASSLAGRTGRKEEKLFF. The entire variable domain, with the rest obtained from reference TRBV7-6 and TRBJ1-4, is as follows: GAGVSQSPRYKVTKRGQDVALRCDPISGHVSLYWYRQALGQGPEFLTYFNYEAQQDKSGLPNDRFSAERPEGSISTLTIQRTEQRDSAMYRCASSLAGRTGRKEEKLFFGSGTQLSVL.

This clone was seen at least ten times. The CDR3 sequence: CASSLDTSGGGYTF. The DNA for the CDR3 is TGTGCCAGCAGCTTAGACACCTCCGGGGGGGGCTACACCTTC. The chain is built from TRBV11-2 and TRBJ1-2; D is possibly TRBD1 (5 bases). With 0 bases removed from V and 8 bases from J, the gap between germline ends came to 13 bases. Germline-derived CDR1 and CDR2 are SGHAT and FQNNGV. CDR3 length: 14 amino acids.

In this sample, this clone turned up a few times. The CDR3 sequence: CASSQSRGQGGEKLFF. The CDR3, as DNA: TGTGCCAGCAGCCAATCGAGGGGACAGGGAGGTGAAAAACTGTTTTTT. This chain connects TRBV3-1 (or the pseudogene TRBV3-2) to TRBJ1-4; 9 bases match TRBD1. V trimming: 2 bases; J trimming: 7 bases; junction bases outside the gene matches: 8. The CDR3 spans 16 residues. Germline V gene data show CDR1 as LGHDT and CDR2 as YNNKEL (reference sequence).

The chain is built from TRBV19 and TRBJ1-5, with unresolved D. Germline V gene data show CDR1 as LNHDA and CDR2 as SQIVND (reference sequence). The V end was cut by 2 bases, the J end by 7 bases, with 3 bases between. The CDR3 is 11 residues long. The CDR3 region has the DNA TGTGCCAGTAGTATACGGCAGCCCCAGCATTTT. Amino acid sequence: CASSIRQPQHF.

The genes are TRBV28 and TRBJ1-5; D is uncertain. Germline CDR1 reads MDHEN; CDR2 reads SYDVKM. The ends were cut back, 6 bases at V and 3 bases at J, with 3 bases in the middle. This CDR3 is 11 amino acids long. The CDR3 loop reads CASSLNQPQHF. The CDR3 coding sequence is TGTGCCAGCAGCCTCAATCAGCCCCAGCATTTT.

This chain links TRBV5-8 with TRBJ2-7; 7 bases line up with TRBD1. Germline V lookup: CDR1 SGHTS, CDR2 YDEGEE. V lost 3 bases and J lost 3; bases outside the gene matches: 6. The CDR3 is 14 residues long. CDR3 coding DNA: TGTGCCAGCAGCTGGGGGACAGAATTCTACGAGCAGTACTTC. Amino acids: CASSWGTEFYEQYF.

This clone was counted a few times. The V gene is TRBV27, the J gene TRBJ2-7; 10 bases agree with TRBD1. The germline V gene has CDR1 MNHEY and CDR2 SMNVEV (reference sequence). The V and J ends lost 9 bases and 1 base, in that order; junction bases with no gene match: 12. The CDR3 has 16 amino acids. CDR3 region: CASQLLSGQGSYEQYF. In nucleotides, the CDR3 is TGTGCCAGTCAACTATTATCGGGACAGGGGTCCTACGAGCAGTACTTC.

The genes are TRBV3-1 (or the pseudogene TRBV3-2) and TRBJ1-2; 8 positions agree with TRBD1. V shed 3 bases and J 4 bases; nucleotides not matched to a gene: 4. The CDR3 totals 14 residues. Germline CDR1 reads LGHDT; CDR2 reads YNNKEL (reference sequence). The CDR3 DNA is TGTGCCAGCAGCCAGGGACAGGAGGGCTATGGCTACACCTTC. Encoded protein: CASSQGQEGYGYTF.